The 21 T cell receptor beta chains reported below all come from one sample, sequenced in a study of T-cell reconstitution after alpha-beta-depleted transplantation in children. TCRbeta library preparation incorporated unique molecular identifiers. TCRdb recomputed calls from the PCR reads with MiXCR, one row per CDR3 protein. The sample has approximately 98,000 distinct CDR3 sequences; almost 6.5% are singletons. The sample was PBMCs, mostly from graft donor cells, taken 360 days after TCRalphabeta/CD19-depleted stem cell transplant. The source of these receptors is a male patient under 10 years old who had a stem cell transplant for acute lymphoblastic leukemia, so the T cells may come from the graft donor.

The CDR3 region has the DNA TGCGCCAGCAGCTTGGTGGTGGAGTCCTACGAGCAGTACTTC. It yields the protein CASSLVVESYEQYF. V is TRBV5-1 and J is TRBJ2-7; D uncertain. This CDR3 region has 14 residues. The V gene's germline CDR1 is SGHRS and CDR2 YFSETQ. Trimming stripped 0 bases from V and 1 base from J, with 8 bases between.

This clonotype showed up just a few times. The V call is TRBV20-1, the J call TRBJ2-2; D uncertain. Per the germline V gene, CDR1 is DFQATT and CDR2 is SNEGSKA (reference sequence). CDR3 length: 15 residues. V lost 0 bases and J lost 6, with 14 bases in between. The CDR3 loop reads CSARDGGMKAGELFF. In DNA, the CDR3 is TGCAGTGCTAGAGATGGTGGCATGAAGGCCGGGGAGCTGTTTTTT.

This clonotype was recorded many times. The rearrangement links TRBV6-1 to TRBJ1-4; 7 bases match TRBD1. This CDR3 region has 14 residues. The V gene end was trimmed by 5 bases and the J gene end by 5 bases; junction bases not matched to a gene: 5. Germline values: CDR1 MNHNS, CDR2 SASEGT. CDR3 sequence (DNA): TGTGCCAGCAGTAAAGACAGGGAGAATGAAAAACTGTTTTTT. It specifies CASSKDRENEKLFF.

This clonotype came up many times. The gene calls are TRBV12-5 and TRBJ2-3; TRBD1 matches 8 bases. Germline V gene data show CDR1 as LGHNT and CDR2 as FRNRAP. The CDR3 runs to 13 residues. V was clipped by 9 bases and J by 1 base; unmatched bases: 3. The CDR3 protein is CASFRGRTDTQYF. CDR3 nucleotides: TGTGCTAGCTTCAGGGGGCGCACAGATACGCAGTATTTT. Combining the CDR3 with reference TRBV12-5 and TRBJ2-3 gives the whole variable domain DARVTQTPRHKVTEMGQEVTMRCQPILGHNTVFWYRQTMMQGLELLAYFRNRAPLDDSGMPKDRFSAEMPDATLATLKIQPSEPRDSAVYFCASFRGRTDTQYFGPGTRLTVL.

This clonotype showed up many times. The V call is TRBV9, the J call TRBJ2-2; D gene ambiguous. This CDR3 is built from 13 residues. With 5 bases removed from V and 3 bases from J, the gap between germline ends came to 8 bases. Germline V CDR1 and CDR2: SGDLS, YYNGEE. CDR3 amino acids: CASRTGHTGELFF. The CDR3 DNA is TGTGCCAGCAGAACGGGTCACACCGGGGAGCTGTTTTTT.

Ten or more counts support this clonotype. The chain uses TRBV28 and TRBJ2-7, with D perhaps TRBD1 (6 bases). The CDR3 covers 16 residues. V was clipped by 3 bases and J by 3 bases, with 18 bases between them. Germline V lookup: CDR1 MDHEN, CDR2 SYDVKM. CDR3 sequence reads: CASSLTGTLLLYEQYF. The CDR3 DNA reads as TGTGCCAGCAGTTTGACAGGCACCCTCCTCCTCTACGAGCAGTACTTC.

This clonotype came up a few times. DNA for the CDR3: TGTGCCAGCAGCGTAGAACAGGGAACTAATGAAAAACTGTTTTTT. Protein: CASSVEQGTNEKLFF. The chain recombines TRBV9 with TRBJ1-4; the D gene is possibly TRBD1 (6 bases). Germline V gene sequence: CDR1 SGDLS, CDR2 YYNGEE. The germline V and J ends were trimmed by 0 bases and 1 base, with 7 bases remaining between them. The CDR3 sequence is 15 residues long.

This clonotype has ten or more counts. The chain recombines TRBV10-2 with TRBJ2-7; no firm D call. The CDR3 covers 14 residues. Germline V lookup: CDR1 WSHSY, CDR2 SAAADI. The V and J ends lost 0 bases and 1 base respectively, with 7 bases between them. DNA for the CDR3: TGCGCCAGCAGTGAGTCCTCCCGTTCCTACGAGCAGTACTTC. Amino acid sequence: CASSESSRSYEQYF.

This clonotype appeared many times. The rearrangement joins TRBV7-3 to TRBJ1-5; D is undetermined. Between the trimmed V and J ends, which lost 0 bases and 6 bases, there was a span of 6 bases. The CDR3 consists of 13 residues. The germline V gene has CDR1 SGHTA and CDR2 FQGTGA. The CDR3 region is CASSLTPGQPQHF. CDR3 coding DNA: TGTGCCAGCAGCTTAACGCCCGGTCAGCCCCAGCATTTT. Full variable domain (rest looked up from reference TRBV7-3 and TRBJ1-5): GAGVSQTPSNKVTEKGKYVELRCDPISGHTALYWYRQSLGQGPEFLIYFQGTGAADDSGLPNDRFFAVRPEGSVSTLKIQRTERGDSAVYLCASSLTPGQPQHFGDGTRLSIL.

The chain combines TRBV14 with TRBJ2-3; a possible D gene is TRBD1 (5 bases). The CDR3 contains 18 residues. V was clipped by 0 bases and J by 3 bases, with 19 bases between them. Germline CDR1 is SGHDN and CDR2 is FVKESK. The chain's CDR3 is CASSQDVWTTTYTDTQYF. The DNA of the CDR3 is TGTGCCAGCAGCCAAGATGTCTGGACAACCACTTATACAGATACGCAGTATTTT.

A few counts support this clonotype. This chain joins TRBV7-9 and TRBJ2-1, with TRBD2 identical over 9 bases. Germline CDR1 is SEHNR and CDR2 is FQNEAQ (reference sequence). Trimming removed 6 bases from V and 8 bases from J; junction bases left unmatched: 17. The CDR3 extends over 17 amino acids. CDR3 sequence reads: CASRGDSGSSLKYEQFF. CDR3 sequence (DNA): TGTGCCAGCAGGGGGGATAGCGGGAGTTCATTAAAGTATGAGCAGTTCTTC.

This clonotype was seen ten or more times. In DNA form, the CDR3 reads TGCAGCGTTAAGGGCTGGACCGGGGAGCTGTTTTTT. Translation: CSVKGWTGELFF. The J gene is TRBJ2-2, the V gene TRBV29-1; D unresolved. Between the trimmed V and J ends, which lost 5 bases and 5 bases, there was a span of 9 bases. The germline V gene encodes CDR1 SQVTM and CDR2 ANQGSEA. The CDR3 is 12 amino acids.

This clonotype was picked up many times. DNA of the CDR3: TGCAGCGTTGAATGGGACAGCTCCTACGAGCAGTACTTC. This gives the protein CSVEWDSSYEQYF. The V gene is TRBV29-1, the J gene TRBJ2-7, with TRBD1 matching over 7 bases. Germline V lookup: CDR1 SQVTM, CDR2 ANQGSEA. V was pared by 2 bases and J by 0 bases, with 1 base of the junction left unmatched. This CDR3 has 13 residues.

The rearrangement links TRBV5-1 to TRBJ2-2; 11 positions agree with TRBD2. The CDR3 totals 18 residues. From germline, CDR1 is SGHRS and CDR2 YFSETQ. The trim removed 0 bases at V and 4 bases at J, leaving 8 bases unmatched. The CDR3 region is CASSLEIAGGLFTGELFF. The DNA of the CDR3 is TGCGCCAGCAGCTTGGAAATAGCGGGGGGGCTTTTCACCGGGGAGCTGTTTTTT. The complete variable domain, with remaining parts taken from reference TRBV5-1 and TRBJ2-2, reads KAGVTQTPRYLIKTRGQQVTLSCSPISGHRSVSWYQQTPGQGLQFLFEYFSETQRNKGNFPGRFSGRQFSNSRSEMNVSTLELGDSALYLCASSLEIAGGLFTGELFFGEGSRLTVL.

The rearrangement joins TRBV2 to TRBJ2-3, with D perhaps matching TRBD1 or TRBD2 (5 bases each). CDR1 and CDR2 from the germline V gene are SNHLY and FYNNEI. CDR3 length: 13 residues. Between the trimmed V and J ends, which lost 7 bases and 3 bases, there was a span of 11 bases. CDR3: CASKRGWTDTQYF. The CDR3 nucleotides are TGTGCCAGCAAGAGGGGATGGACAGATACGCAGTATTTT.

This clonotype occurred a few times. The chain carries TRBV24-1 and TRBJ2-4; D perhaps matches TRBD1 (5 bases). Germline CDR1 reads KGHDR; CDR2 reads SFDVKD. The CDR3 is made up of 15 amino acids. V was shortened by 3 bases and J by 0 bases, with 8 bases between the two germline ends. CDR3 amino acids: CATSDGAIAKNIQYF. CDR3 coding DNA: TGTGCCACCAGTGATGGGGCGATAGCCAAAAACATTCAGTACTTC.

Many counts were recorded for this clonotype. This chain uses TRBV4-2 with TRBJ2-3; D might be TRBD2 (5 bases). CDR3 size: 16 residues. V was pared by 4 bases and J by 2 bases, with 16 bases between. Germline CDR1 reads LGHNA; CDR2 reads YNFKEQ. CDR3 coding DNA: TGTGCCAGCAGCCCCCAGACCGGGGTCTTCACAGATACGCAGTATTTT. Amino acid sequence: CASSPQTGVFTDTQYF.

This rearrangement joins TRBV12-3 or TRBV12-4 to TRBJ2-6; the D gene could be TRBD1 or TRBD2 (6 bases each). This CDR3 spans 19 amino acids. V lost 0 bases and J 0 bases, leaving 15 bases between the germline ends. The CDR3 sequence is CASSLARGAVSSGANVLTF. The CDR3 coding sequence is TGTGCCAGCAGTTTAGCGAGGGGGGCGGTAAGCTCTGGGGCCAACGTCCTGACTTTC.

This clonotype was counted at least ten times. The chain joins TRBV24-1 to TRBJ1-2; no firm D call. Germline V lookup: CDR1 KGHDR, CDR2 SFDVKD. Trimming removed 3 bases at V and 2 bases at J, with 9 bases between. The CDR3 is made up of 14 amino acids. The CDR3, as DNA: TGTGCCACCAGTGATCCCCTCGGAAACTATGGCTACACCTTC. This translates into CATSDPLGNYGYTF.

This clonotype has ten or more counts. CDR3 residues: CSARDGQGHIYF. CDR3 sequence (DNA): TGCAGTGCTAGAGATGGGCAGGGGCACATATATTTT. This sequence joins TRBV20-1 and TRBJ1-3, with D possibly matching TRBD1 (6 bases). This CDR3 has 12 amino acids. CDR1 DFQATT and CDR2 SNEGSKA come from the germline V gene (reference sequence). The V and J ends lost 0 bases and 12 bases respectively, with 12 bases between them.

This clonotype was seen at least ten times. CDR3 protein: CASKTGYNSPLHF. In DNA, the CDR3 is TGTGCCAGCAAGACAGGATATAATTCACCCCTCCACTTT. The rearrangement links TRBV27 to TRBJ1-6; tentatively, D is TRBD1 (6 bases). The CDR3 runs 13 residues. V was pared by 7 bases and J by 4 bases, with 8 bases between. Germline assignment: CDR1 MNHEY and CDR2 SMNVEV (reference sequence).